These 8 T cell receptor beta chains came from one sample sequenced in a study of blood T cell repertoires in COVID-19. Sequencing was performed with immunoSEQ multiplex PCR; in TCRdb, only in-frame clones are kept and a portion is missing. The data contain around 390,000 clones, 80% to 90% of them singletons. The material sequenced was PBMCs or T cells enriched from blood (not recorded which). The receptor source for this set is a woman between 45 and 60 years old who had recovered from COVID-19.

V gene TRBV5-1 combines with J gene TRBJ2-5; the D gene is possibly TRBD2 (6 bases). Per the germline V gene, CDR1 is SGHRS and CDR2 is YFSETQ. V lost 2 bases to trimming and J lost 2 bases, with 16 bases between them. This CDR3 contains 16 residues. The CDR3 protein is CASSLVTSPGQETQYF. The CDR3, as DNA: TGCGCCAGCAGCTTAGTTACTAGCCCCGGGCAAGAGACCCAGTACTTC.

V is TRBV24-1 and J is TRBJ2-1; 10 bases align to TRBD2. V shed 6 bases, J shed 3 bases, and the junction held 7 bases outside the gene matches. Germline V lookup: CDR1 KGHDR, CDR2 SFDVKD. The CDR3 contains 16 residues. The CDR3 loop is CATSRTSGTVYNEQFF. Written as DNA, the CDR3 is TGTGCCACCAGTAGAACTAGCGGGACCGTCTACAATGAGCAGTTCTTC.

This sequence joins TRBV30 and TRBJ1-2, with 7 bases matching TRBD1. This CDR3 spans 13 amino acids. V was clipped by 0 bases and J by 5 bases; unmatched bases: 3. Germline CDR1 GTSNPN, CDR2 SVGIG (reference sequence). The CDR3 bases are TGTGCCTGGAGTGTCGCCAGGGGGTATGGCTACACCTTC. This translates into CAWSVARGYGYTF.

In DNA form, the CDR3 reads TGTGCCAGCAGTTCTCTACCACAAGCTTTCTTT. As protein: CASSSLPQAFF. The chain employs TRBV28 and TRBJ1-1; unclear D gene. CDR3 length: 11 residues. Germline V gene sequence: CDR1 MDHEN, CDR2 SYDVKM. V was trimmed by 4 bases and J by 9 bases, leaving 9 bases between them. Filled out from reference TRBV28 and TRBJ1-1, the complete variable domain reads DVKVTQSSRYLVKRTGEKVFLECVQDMDHENMFWYRQDPGLGLRLIYFSYDVKMKEKGDIPEGYSVSREKKERFSLILESASTNQTSMYLCASSSLPQAFFGQGTRLTVV.

The chain links TRBV6-5 to TRBJ2-6; perhaps TRBD1 as D (5 bases). Trimming took off 6 bases at V and 0 bases at J, with 9 bases between the two ends. This CDR3 region has 15 residues. Germline CDR1 reads MNHEY; CDR2 reads SVGAGI. CDR3 in amino acids: CASRDTLSGANVLTF. CDR3 nucleotide sequence: TGTGCCAGCAGGGACACACTCTCTGGGGCCAACGTCCTGACTTTC.

V and J are TRBV19 and TRBJ1-1, with D perhaps TRBD1 (5 bases). The CDR3 spans 14 residues. Germline loops: CDR1 LNHDA, CDR2 SQIVND (reference sequence). Trimming stripped 4 bases from V and 0 bases from J, with 9 bases between. Here the CDR3 DNA reads TGTGCCAGTAGTAAGATGACAGTGAACACTGAAGCTTTCTTT. Translation gives CASSKMTVNTEAFF.

This chain uses TRBV4-1 with TRBJ2-1; 9 nucleotides agree with TRBD2. The CDR3 contains 18 residues. After removal of 0 bases from V and 3 bases from J, the junction contained 9 bases not matched to a gene. CDR1 and CDR2 (germline): MGHRA, YSYEKL. CDR3 sequence reads: CASSQDSLAGGYYNEQFF. The DNA of the CDR3 is TGCGCCAGCAGCCAAGATTCCTTGGCGGGGGGGTACTACAATGAGCAGTTCTTC.

This rearrangement joins TRBV27 to TRBJ1-1; 8 nucleotides match TRBD1. The germline CDR1 and CDR2 sequences are MNHEY and SMNVEV (reference sequence). CDR3 length: 14 residues. V gave up 6 bases and J gave up 6 bases; unmatched junction bases: 9. The chain's CDR3 is CASRIRQGFPEAFF. CDR3 nucleotide sequence: TGTGCCAGCAGAATACGACAGGGGTTTCCTGAAGCTTTCTTT.